This T cell receptor beta chain comes out of a study of human T cells and chemical hapten exposure. Study-level results: Expanded TCRs produced significantly more large CDR3 similarity clusters than controls did.

Germline lookup yields CDR1 DFQATT and CDR2 SNEGSKA (reference sequence). The CDR3 is 15 residues long. V was pared by 3 bases and J by 3 bases, with 8 bases of the junction left unmatched. Time point meaning: pre-sensitization, week 0. Treatment meaning: therapeutic diphenylcyclopropenone sensitization with weekly scalp DPC. Library preparation tagged each individual cDNA molecule with a unique molecular identifier. Original data processing: A typical sample had approximately 93,000 TCRs, with about 23,224 to 690,600 overall. TCRdb re-called the RACE reads through MiXCR, storing one row per CDR3 protein. TCRdb's processing, not the authors', yielded these V and J calls. Of tens of thousands of distinct CDR3 sequences in the sample, under 15% were seen once. As regards this clonotype: The target antigen is unknown. A much more abundant neighbour one base away suggests this may be a read error. No conserved phenylalanine or tryptophan is present at the end of the CDR3, so a read error is the likely explanation.

This receptor was identified in a woman in her 30s with alopecia areata. Some clones in this sample may be carry-over from other donors' samples. V and J are TRBV20-1 and TRBJ2-7, with 10 bases lining up with TRBD2. Here the sequenced sample was whole blood, taken in connection with sensitization to the hapten diphenylcyclopropenone (DPC). In nucleotides, the CDR3 is TGCAGTGCTAGGGACCTAGCGGGAGCCCACTACGAGCAGTACTAC. Translation gives CSARDLAGAHYEQYY.